This T cell receptor beta chain was identified in a study of CD8+CD57+ T cells in acquired aplastic anemia. Study as a whole: Quantities of DNA derived from sorted CD4+ and CD8+ cells averaged around 3.2 ug.

Points on this clonotype: Its antigen is not known. A single base separates this from a much larger clone, so it may be a read error.

Study conclusions and caveats: It was found that under 30 CD8+ CDR3 sequences were shared between patients and controls. For CD8+ Simpson's diversity, patients and controls showed no significant difference.

Genomic DNA served as template for TCR beta VDJ and CDR3 profiling. In TCRdb, the reads were re-called with MiXCR into one record per CDR3 protein. The sample has approximately 81,000 distinct CDR3 sequences, approximately 45% seen once; the top ten hold about 66%. CDR3 length equals 14 residues. Germline assignment: CDR1 DFQATT and CDR2 SNEGSKA (reference sequence). The TCR originated in a human donor in good health, serving as a control. This rearrangement joins TRBV20-1 to TRBJ1-5; D gene unclear. The sample comprised sorted CD4+, CD8+, or CD8+CD57+ T cells (not recorded which) from PBMCs. CDR3 sequence (DNA): TGCAGTGCTCGGGCCGCAGGCAGCAAGCAGCCCCAGCATTTT. Its translation is CSARAAGSKQPQHF.